This TCR beta chain emerged from a study of OX40 agonist ivuxolimab in advanced cancers. Regarding the research as a whole: Ivuxolimab was a fully human IgG2 agonistic monoclonal antibody targeting the costimulatory receptor OX40 (CD134). Peripheral TCRbeta sequencing was intended to test whether TCR sequence diversity was altered and clonal T-cell expansion was caused by ivuxolimab. In the dose-escalation cohort, approximately 82% of patients were male, and the mean age was 60 years with a range of roughly 20 to 85. Three dose-escalation patients achieved partial responses, one with hepatocellular carcinoma and two with cutaneous melanoma. Patients were allowed to have had prior anti-PD-1, anti-PD-L1 or anti-CTLA-4 therapy, and 30% to 50% of the dose-escalation patients had previously received checkpoint inhibitors. Of the approximately 54 dose-escalation patients, hepatocellular carcinoma was present in around 20, melanoma in roughly 15, renal cell carcinoma in 9 and head and neck cancer in 9. Intravenous ivuxolimab was administered to patients every 2 weeks at six dose levels: 0.01, 0.1, 0.3, 1.5, 3 and 10 mg/kg. The paper covers the monotherapy dose-escalation part of the phase I ivuxolimab trial, which included N ≈ 50 patients.

From its cysteine to its phenylalanine, the CDR3 spans 12 amino acids. Only CDR3 DNA is held: 36 bases, read in frame from base 1. Trimming takes 7 bases from V and 7 bases from J, and the germline ends sit 12 bases apart. CDR1 and CDR2, looked up from the germline V gene, are MGHDK and SYGVNS. On this clone itself: Its specific antigen is unknown. Base qualities are not at hand, and no much larger clone is one base apart.

The trial excluded patients who had a history of autoimmune disease or were on systemic immunosuppression. In every dose cohort, peripheral blood was drawn for TCR sequencing at baseline, cycle 4 day 1, and cycle 7 day 1. The samples were taken from a phase I, first-in-human, multicenter, open-label dose-escalation trial of ivuxolimab. Adults with locally advanced or metastatic melanoma, renal cell, hepatocellular, or head and neck squamous cell carcinoma were enrolled in the trial. Before TCR sequencing, CD4+ T cells and CD8+ T cells were sorted from peripheral blood as separate populations. The paper's findings and limits, for the study overall: The antigen specificity of the peripheral T cells that underwent clonal expansion was not determined. Low levels of normalized T-cell clonal expansion were also seen in some nonresponding patients. In partial responders in the 0.1-3.0 mg/kg groups, normalized peripheral clonal expansion was found to be among the lowest, especially among CD8+ T cells. After ivuxolimab, CD8+ T cells had more expanded clones than CD4+ T cells on average. At doses of 0.1 to 3.0 mg/kg, clonal expansion of both CD4+ and CD8+ T cells in blood was seen between baseline and week 6.

Genomic DNA was isolated from the sorted cells so that the TCRbeta CDR3 region could be sequenced. TCRbeta CDR3 regions were sequenced using the immunoSEQ Assay. The immuneACCESS repertoire file appears here via TCRdb, limited to in-frame rearrangements. These files lack a portion of the clones; in checked studies, under half of the deficit traces to unresolved V genes, and the cause of the others is not known. A total of some 54,000 clones appear in this sample, approximately 80% of them only once. Of the sample, roughly 4% falls within the top ten clones. Recombination linked TRBV25-1 to TRBJ2-3; TRBD2 is a weak D gene call, 6 bases matching. The specimen was CD4+ or CD8+ T cells sorted from blood, collected in a trial of the OX40 agonist ivuxolimab. The sequence derives from an adult with an advanced solid tumor such as melanoma, head and neck, liver or kidney cancer. In nucleotide form, the sequence is TGTGCCAGCAACAAGGAGGGAAATACGCAGTATTTT. This is translated as CASNKEGNTQYF.